Shown below are 5 T cell receptor beta chains from a single sample sequenced in a study of T cells in Graves' hyperthyroidism and ophthalmopathy. TCR beta CDR3 sequences were amplified from RNA transcripts. RT-PCR in the first round (using the HTBI primer set) targeted the TCR CDR3. TCRdb processed the multiplex PCR reads anew with MiXCR; each CDR3 protein has one entry. This table holds hundreds of thousands of distinct CDR3 sequences, 13% to 15% found once. Sequencing used blood. Receptors originate from a woman aged 18-30 years with Graves' hyperthyroidism.

This clonotype has ten or more counts. CDR3 region: CSAFPDRGSYEQYF. The CDR3 bases are TGCAGTGCTTTTCCGGACAGAGGATCCTACGAGCAGTACTTC. The chain uses TRBV20-1 and TRBJ2-7; possibly TRBD1 for D (6 bases). The V end lost 5 bases, the J end lost 1 base, and 15 bases lay between the germline ends. Germline values: CDR1 DFQATT, CDR2 SNEGSKA (reference sequence). The CDR3 sequence is 14 residues long.

About this clonotype: A read error may be the cause here, since a much bigger clone is one base away. The gene calls are TRBV18 and TRBJ2-2; 9 bases are a match to TRBD1. The germline gives CDR1 KGHSH, CDR2 LQKENI. The CDR3 consists of 16 residues. CDR3 DNA: TGTCCCAGCTCACCGGTGGGACAGGGCGGCACCGGGGAGCTGTTTTTT. Translation: CPSSPVGQGGTGELFF.

At least ten counts were recorded for this clonotype. The CDR3 sequence is CASSLATGRNTGELFF. CDR3 in DNA: TGTGCCAGCAGCCTCGCGACAGGGAGAAACACCGGGGAGCTGTTTTTT. The chain has TRBV4-2 and TRBJ2-2, with 7 bases matching TRBD1. This CDR3 is built from 16 residues. The ends lost 4 bases at V and 2 bases at J; junction bases unmatched: 7. Looked up from germline, CDR1 is LGHNA and CDR2 is YNFKEQ.

The chain carries TRBV20-1 and TRBJ2-3; D might be TRBD1 (6 bases). From germline, CDR1 is DFQATT and CDR2 SNEGSKA (reference sequence). This CDR3 has 14 amino acids. V lost 4 bases and J 1 base, leaving 12 bases between the germline ends. The CDR3 DNA follows: TGCAGTGCTAAGGGTCCAGGGGGCACAGATACGCAGTATTTT. As protein: CSAKGPGGTDTQYF.

This clonotype was seen just once. The chain uses TRBV19 and TRBJ2-6; D not resolved. The V and J ends lost 3 bases and 0 bases respectively, with 9 bases between them. The V gene's germline CDR1 is LNHDA and CDR2 SQIVND (reference sequence). The CDR3 totals 16 residues. The CDR3 loop reads CASSMDGASGANVLTF. DNA for the CDR3: TGTGCCAGTAGTATGGACGGAGCCTCTGGGGCCAACGTCCTGACTTTC.